The 19 T cell receptor beta chains in this list originate from one sample, sequenced in a study of T-cell memory formation after mild COVID-19. MiXCR, run by TCRdb on the 5' RACE reads, gives a single entry per CDR3 protein. The sample holds about 430,000 distinct CDR3 sequences; roughly 24% are singletons and the top ten take around 8.1%. Sequencing input: PBMCs or a T cell subset sorted from them (not recorded which). The receptor set was obtained from an adult woman who had mild COVID-19 (a few samples of this study predate the infection). Cell type and time point are not known.

This clonotype was seen many times. The J gene is TRBJ2-1, the V gene TRBV24-1; 12 nucleotides match TRBD2. Germline V gene sequence: CDR1 KGHDR, CDR2 SFDVKD. This CDR3 has 16 amino acids. Unmatched junction bases numbered 5, after V lost 4 bases and J lost 5 bases. This CDR3 reads CATSDTLAGGNNEQFF. CDR3 sequence (DNA): TGTGCCACCAGTGACACACTAGCGGGGGGTAACAATGAGCAGTTCTTC.

The chain is built from TRBV12-3 or TRBV12-4 and TRBJ1-1; D perhaps matches TRBD1 (6 bases). This CDR3 is built from 14 residues. V gave up 5 bases and J gave up 4 bases, with 14 bases separating them. CDR3 nucleotide sequence: TGTGCCAGCAGTCCCTTGACAGGTACCACTGAAGCTTTCTTT. The encoded protein is CASSPLTGTTEAFF.

This clonotype was found a few times. This chain links TRBV11-3 with TRBJ2-1; D is uncertain. Trimming took off 4 bases at V and 4 bases at J, with 11 bases between the two ends. Per the germline V gene, CDR1 is SGHNT and CDR2 is YENEEA. This CDR3 region has 14 residues. The CDR3 nucleotides are TGTGCCAGCAGCTCCCTTCCGCAGTACAATGAGCAGTTCTTC. Translated, it gives CASSSLPQYNEQFF.

This clonotype was seen just once. The rearrangement joins TRBV9 to TRBJ2-3, with 12 bases matching TRBD2. Trimming at V came to 4 bases and at J to 2 bases, leaving 5 bases not matched to a gene. The CDR3 is 16 residues long. Looked up from germline, CDR1 is SGDLS and CDR2 is YYNGEE. As DNA, the CDR3 is TGTGCCAGCAGCTCCCTAGCGGGGGGGATCACAGATACGCAGTATTTT. It encodes CASSSLAGGITDTQYF.

In DNA, the CDR3 is TGCGCCAGCAGCCAAGGTCTGGGCGGGAGATCCGACGAGCAGTACTTC. It translates to CASSQGLGGRSDEQYF. This chain joins TRBV4-3 and TRBJ2-7; 7 bases align to TRBD2. V gave up 1 base and J gave up 5 bases; unmatched junction bases: 11. Germline values: CDR1 LGHNA, CDR2 YSLEER. This CDR3 comprises 16 residues.

This clonotype was detected a few times. This chain joins TRBV10-3 and TRBJ1-1; D gene unclear. CDR1 and CDR2 from the germline V gene are ENHRY and SYGVKD. V was clipped by 0 bases and J by 5 bases, with 10 bases between them. The CDR3 length is 14 residues. For the CDR3, the DNA is TGTGCCATCAGTGAGTCGAGCCGGGGTACTGAAGCTTTCTTT. Its translation is CAISESSRGTEAFF.

The gene calls are TRBV6-2 or TRBV6-3 and TRBJ2-3; D unclear. Trimming left V 4 bases short and J 7 bases short, with 6 bases between. The CDR3 is 11 amino acids. Looked up from germline, CDR1 is MNHEY and CDR2 is SVGEGT. For the CDR3, the DNA is TGTGCCAGCAGTTTTGCCTATACGCAGTATTTT. Its protein product is CASSFAYTQYF.

This rearrangement joins TRBV5-1 to TRBJ2-1; D may match TRBD1 or TRBD2 (6 bases each). Trimming took 8 bases from V and 5 from J, leaving 14 bases between them. The germline V gene encodes CDR1 SGHRS and CDR2 YFSETQ. This CDR3 region has 13 residues. DNA of the CDR3: TGCGCCAGTACAGGGAGGTTCAACAATGAGCAGTTCTTC. Protein product: CASTGRFNNEQFF.

This clonotype was seen a few times. This CDR3 is CASSQVGGAGDTQYF. DNA of the CDR3: TGCGCCAGCAGCCAAGTCGGGGGGGCCGGAGATACGCAGTATTTT. The V and J genes are TRBV4-1 and TRBJ2-3; 8 bases align to TRBD2. There are 15 residues in the CDR3. The J segment lost 5 bases and the V segment lost 1 base, leaving 5 bases of the junction unmatched. Germline assignment: CDR1 MGHRA and CDR2 YSYEKL.

This clonotype was counted between two and nine times. The chain has TRBV5-5 and TRBJ1-4; D is unclear. Germline V lookup: CDR1 SGHKS, CDR2 YYEKEE (reference sequence). CDR3 length equals 14 residues. The ends were cut back, 4 bases at V and 8 bases at J, with 15 bases in the middle. CDR3 DNA: TGTGCCAGCAGCCCAGACCCCAAGATGGAAAAACTGTTTTTT. Its translation: CASSPDPKMEKLFF.

This clonotype has a handful of counts. The chain employs TRBV10-3 and TRBJ1-3; D is undetermined. Germline loops: CDR1 ENHRY, CDR2 SYGVKD. V shed 3 bases and J shed 6 bases, with 6 bases lying between them. This CDR3 has 12 residues. The CDR3 DNA is TGTGCCATCAGTGACCAGAAAAACACCATATATTTT. As protein: CAISDQKNTIYF.

The gene calls are TRBV6-2 or TRBV6-3 and TRBJ2-3; the match to TRBD2 covers 8 bases. Germline CDR1 MNHEY, CDR2 SVGEGT. V lost 2 bases and J lost 0; bases outside the gene matches: 4. The CDR3 has 16 amino acids. The CDR3 nucleotides are TGTGCCAGCAGTTACCTAGCGGGTACTAGCACAGATACGCAGTATTTT. As protein: CASSYLAGTSTDTQYF.

A few counts support this clonotype. The CDR3 protein is CASSTLPRRPGELFF. The CDR3 DNA sequence: TGTGCCAGCAGCACACTTCCCAGGAGGCCCGGGGAGCTGTTTTTT. The chain couples TRBV7-8 to TRBJ2-2; possible D gene TRBD2, 5 bases. V lost 5 bases to trimming and J lost 6 bases, with 16 bases between them. The CDR3 is 15 residues long. CDR1 and CDR2 (germline): SGHVS, FQNEAQ.

The table lists this clonotype with a few counts. The chain combines TRBV5-6 with TRBJ1-1, with TRBD1 as a possible D gene (5 bases). The CDR3 consists of 15 residues. V was cut by 3 bases and J by 0 bases, with 12 bases left in between. Germline V lookup: CDR1 SGHDT, CDR2 YYEEEE. In nucleotides, the CDR3 is TGTGCCAGCAGCTGGGGACGTTCCATGAACACTGAAGCTTTCTTT. Amino acid sequence: CASSWGRSMNTEAFF.

The chain links TRBV12-3 or TRBV12-4 to TRBJ2-1; D is unclear. This CDR3 contains 15 residues. The V gene lost 3 bases and the J gene lost 0 bases, with 9 bases spanning the gap. The chain's CDR3 is CASSFGRASYNEQFF. CDR3 nucleotide sequence: TGTGCCAGCAGTTTCGGCCGGGCCTCCTACAATGAGCAGTTCTTC.

The V call is TRBV12-3 or TRBV12-4, the J call TRBJ1-1; unclear D gene. This CDR3 has 12 amino acids. Trimming stripped 7 bases from V and 8 bases from J, with 14 bases between. The CDR3 sequence is CASTLFGTEAFF. CDR3 nucleotides: TGTGCCAGCACCCTATTTGGCACCGAAGCTTTCTTT.

This clonotype was found a few times. The chain joins TRBV9 to TRBJ2-1; a weak D match, TRBD2 (6 bases). Germline values: CDR1 SGDLS, CDR2 YYNGEE. Trimming cost V 0 bases and J 0 bases, with 10 bases left between them. This CDR3 is built from 16 residues. In nucleotides, the CDR3 is TGTGCCAGCAGCGTAGGAGGCGGGGCCTCCTACAATGAGCAGTTCTTC. The encoded protein is CASSVGGGASYNEQFF.

The V gene is TRBV7-9, the J gene TRBJ2-1; maybe TRBD1 (5 bases). The CDR3 consists of 17 residues. Trimming took off 5 bases at V and 2 bases at J, with 19 bases between the two ends. Looked up from germline, CDR1 is SEHNR and CDR2 is FQNEAQ (reference sequence). The CDR3 reads CASSPTRPGWTYNEQFF. The CDR3 coding sequence is TGTGCCAGCAGCCCCACCCGCCCAGGGTGGACCTACAATGAGCAGTTCTTC.

This clonotype has a handful of counts. The rearrangement links TRBV6-1 to TRBJ2-1, with D maybe TRBD2 (6 bases). The germline V gene has CDR1 MNHNS and CDR2 SASEGT. V was clipped by 6 bases and J by 8 bases, with 23 bases between them. The length of the CDR3 is 16 residues. Here the CDR3 reads CASREGPIVVKDEQFF. CDR3 DNA sequence: TGTGCCAGCAGGGAGGGACCTATAGTGGTTAAAGATGAGCAGTTCTTC.